This TCR beta chain was identified in a study of blood T cell repertoires in COVID-19. The CDR3 runs 15 residues. Germline V gene lookup returns CDR1 SGHDT and CDR2 YYEEEE. Trimming left V 4 bases short and J 5 bases short, with 18 bases between. The method was immunoSEQ multiplex PCR; TCRdb's version includes in-frame clones alone and lacks a portion of them. Here the sample spans about 180,000 clones, about 82% being singletons. This clone was seen only once. Those who participated ranged in age from roughly 18 to 89 years and resided in 20 to 25 US areas. Cohort assignment relied on participant-reported clinical history. Donors of Cohort 3 who recovered were those that had two negative PCRs, clearance, or symptom resolution.

Specimen: PBMCs or T cells enriched from blood (not recorded which). The source of this sequence is a woman aged 25 to 45 who had recovered from COVID-19. The chain joins TRBV5-6 to TRBJ1-2; D unclear. CDR3 nucleotide sequence: TGTGCCAGCAGCGAGGAGGGATACCTAGGGTATGGCTACACCTTC. Its protein product is CASSEEGYLGYGYTF.